The rows below give T cell receptor beta chains drawn from one sample of a study of T-cell memory formation after mild COVID-19. TCRdb itself ran the 5' RACE reads through MiXCR, one entry per CDR3 protein. The table has roughly 250,000 distinct CDR3 sequences, roughly 15% seen once. Sequences were obtained from PBMCs or a T cell subset sorted from them (not recorded which). These TCRs come from a man younger than 30 who had mild COVID-19 (a few samples of this study predate the infection). Cell type and time point are not known. Both conserved end residues are part of each CDR3. The D gene is left open where the match is weak. Size tells how often a clone was seen (once, few, many) or the class of an expanded clone, and some rows leave it out.

CDR3nt: TGCGCCAGCAGCCGGGCCGCCCTCGGGGAGACCCAGTACTTC
CDR3aa: CASSRAALGETQYF
j_gene: TRBJ2-5
v_gene: TRBV4-1
d_gene: NA
abundance: few

CDR3nt: TGTGCCAGCAGCCCCCGCCGACAGAGGGAGACCCAGTACTTC
CDR3aa: CASSPRRQRETQYF
j_gene: TRBJ2-5
v_gene: TRBV27
d_gene: NA
abundance: NA

CDR3nt: TGTGCCAGCAGTGGGACGTCTACCTACGAGCAGTACTTC
CDR3aa: CASSGTSTYEQYF
j_gene: TRBJ2-7
v_gene: TRBV6-1
d_gene: NA
abundance: NA

CDR3nt: TGCGCCAGCAGACCACTCTACTCCTATAATTCACCCCTCCACTTT
CDR3aa: CASRPLYSYNSPLHF
j_gene: TRBJ1-6
v_gene: TRBV5-1
d_gene: NA
abundance: few

CDR3nt: TGTGCCAGCAGTTCCGGGGGTTATAAGTTCTTC
CDR3aa: CASSSGGYKFF
j_gene: TRBJ2-1
v_gene: TRBV11-2
d_gene: NA
abundance: many

CDR3nt: TGCAGTGCTAGAGATCAGGGGAGCGGCTCCACTGAAGCTTTCTTT
CDR3aa: CSARDQGSGSTEAFF
j_gene: TRBJ1-1
v_gene: TRBV20-1
d_gene: NA
abundance: NA

CDR3nt: TGCGCCAGCAGCCCAGGGGTAGCGGTGCGCACAGATACGCAGTATTTT
CDR3aa: CASSPGVAVRTDTQYF
j_gene: TRBJ2-3
v_gene: TRBV5-1
d_gene: NA
abundance: many

CDR3nt: TGTGCCAGCAGCTTACCCGGGGCAGCTGATACGCAGTATTTT
CDR3aa: CASSLPGAADTQYF
j_gene: TRBJ2-3
v_gene: TRBV7-9
d_gene: NA
abundance: few

CDR3nt: TGTGCCAGCTCAGCTTGGACAGGGAGAGGCTCGACTAATGAAAAACTGTTTTTT
CDR3aa: CASSAWTGRGSTNEKLFF
j_gene: TRBJ1-4
v_gene: TRBV18
d_gene: TRBD1
abundance: few

CDR3nt: TGTGCCAGCAGTGAAGGTAACAGGGGGGTGTACGAGCAGTACTTC
CDR3aa: CASSEGNRGVYEQYF
j_gene: TRBJ2-7
v_gene: TRBV25-1
d_gene: TRBD1
abundance: many

CDR3nt: TGCGCCAGCAGCCGTGGGACAATCCAAGAGACCCAGTACTTC
CDR3aa: CASSRGTIQETQYF
j_gene: TRBJ2-5
v_gene: TRBV5-1
d_gene: NA
abundance: few

CDR3nt: TGCGCCAGCAGCCCAGCTCCACGGGGACAGGGGAGCCAGCCCCAGCATTTT
CDR3aa: CASSPAPRGQGSQPQHF
j_gene: TRBJ1-5
v_gene: TRBV4-1
d_gene: TRBD1
abundance: NA

CDR3nt: TGTGCCAGCCAAGACAGGGATTCACCCCTCCACTTT
CDR3aa: CASQDRDSPLHF
j_gene: TRBJ1-6
v_gene: TRBV6-5
d_gene: TRBD1
abundance: few

CDR3nt: TGTGCCAGCAGTTACCGCCGCGGGGGGGGACCCTACAATGAGCAGTTCTTC
CDR3aa: CASSYRRGGGPYNEQFF
j_gene: TRBJ2-1
v_gene: TRBV6-2/TRBV6-3
d_gene: TRBD2
abundance: NA